Each of the 2 T cell receptor beta chains below was sequenced from the same sample in a study of CD8 T cells in Susac syndrome. The RNA, about 0.45 to 1 ug, was put through reverse transcription using random hexamers. One entry per CDR3 protein results from TCRdb running MiXCR on the immunoSEQ multiplex PCR reads. The sample comprises around 200,000 distinct CDR3 sequences, 85% to 95% of which are singletons, and approximately 0.1% rests with the top ten. Input material: CD4+ T cells from PBMCs. Source of these receptors: a human donor in good health.

V is TRBV3-1 and J is TRBJ2-1; 11 positions agree with TRBD2. This CDR3 has 16 residues. The germline gives CDR1 LGHDT, CDR2 YNNKEL (reference sequence). Losses at the gene ends were 1 base for V and 10 bases for J; bases not matched to a gene: 9. CDR3 coding DNA: TGTGCCAGCAGCCAAGCTTATACTAGCGGGGGCTCCGAGCAGTTCTTC. Translation gives CASSQAYTSGGSEQFF.

This chain connects TRBV15 to TRBJ2-3; D is perhaps TRBD1 or TRBD2 (5 bases each). The V and J ends lost 5 bases and 3 bases respectively, with 18 bases between them. The germline gives CDR1 LNHNV, CDR2 YYDKDF (reference sequence). This CDR3 comprises 16 residues. In DNA, the CDR3 is TGTGCCACCAGCCCCCGACAGCCGAGGAGGACAGATACGCAGTATTTT. Its protein is CATSPRQPRRTDTQYF.